This TCR beta chain stems from a study of PD-1 blockade in classical Hodgkin lymphoma. Sequencing used immunoSEQ multiplex PCR; TCRdb keeps in-frame clones, though not all of them. Here the sample spans about 20,000 clones, about 80% being singletons. Noted time point: cycle 4 day 1 (C4D1), after five to seven weeks of nivolumab. Brentuximab vedotin exposure varied among the patients, all of whom had relapsed after autologous stem cell transplantation. The CDR3 sequence is 15 residues long. V lost 1 base to trimming and J lost 7 bases, with 14 bases between them. The germline CDR1 and CDR2 sequences are MNHNS and SASEGT.

This sample comprised peripheral blood mononuclear cells (PBMCs), obtained before the fourth cycle of nivolumab. The chain combines TRBV6-1 with TRBJ1-5, with D hard to call. The receptor comes from a human donor with classical Hodgkin lymphoma. This CDR3 reads CASSEVGGGLQPQHF. In DNA form, the CDR3 reads TGTGCCAGCAGTGAAGTCGGCGGAGGGCTACAGCCCCAGCATTTT.